A selection of T cell receptor beta chains follows, all from one sample in a study of blood T cell repertoires in COVID-19. Sequencing used immunoSEQ multiplex PCR; TCRdb keeps in-frame clones, though not all of them. The table shows just under 45,000 clones, with about 90% occurring only once. Sequencing was done on a sample of peripheral blood. The source of these receptors is a woman older than 75 in a cohort sampled during active or convalescent COVID-19. Each CDR3 is given with its conserved first and last residue. Each record gives: J gene, clone size, V gene, D gene, CDR3 protein, CDR3 DNA. A D gene is named only where the DNA matches it firmly. Part of the rows lack a size; the others show once, few, many or a class for expanded clones.

TRBJ1-2 few TRBV6-6 TRBD1 CASSKGQGVYGYTF TGTGCCAGCAGCAAAGGACAGGGGGTCTATGGCTACACCTTC
TRBJ2-7 . TRBV6-5 TRBD2 CASTRTSGSNYEQYF TGTGCCAGCACCAGGACTAGCGGGAGTAACTACGAGCAGTACTTC
TRBJ1-5 few TRBV5-4 . CASSLQGNQPQHF TGTGCCAGCAGCTTGCAGGGAAATCAGCCCCAGCATTTT
TRBJ2-7 . TRBV12-3/TRBV12-4 TRBD1 CASSVQGIEQYF TGTGCCAGCAGTGTACAGGGGATTGAGCAGTACTTC
TRBJ2-2 . TRBV29-1 TRBD1 CSVQGAGTGELFF TGCAGCGTGCAGGGGGCAGGGACCGGGGAGCTGTTTTTT
TRBJ2-7 . TRBV5-4 TRBD1 CASSLERTGYEQYF TGTGCCAGCAGCTTGGAACGGACAGGGTACGAGCAGTACTTC
TRBJ1-5 once TRBV20-1 . CSASQSNQPQHF TGCAGTGCTAGTCAGTCCAATCAGCCCCAGCATTTT
TRBJ2-1 . TRBV9 TRBD2 CASSAGTSGMNEQFF TGTGCCAGCAGCGCAGGGACTAGCGGGATGAATGAGCAGTTCTTC
TRBJ2-1 . TRBV11-3 . CASSPRGAAQFF TGTGCCAGCAGCCCCCGCGGGGCGGCTCAGTTCTTC
TRBJ1-6 . TRBV30 TRBD1 CAWDRVNSPLHF TGTGCCTGGGACAGGGTCAATTCACCCCTCCACTTT
TRBJ2-2 . TRBV5-1 TRBD2 CASRPTSGGSGELFF TGCGCCAGCAGACCTACTAGCGGGGGGTCCGGGGAGCTGTTTTTT
TRBJ1-2 . TRBV11-3 . CASSDRGIYGYTF TGTGCCAGCAGCGACCGGGGGATCTATGGCTACACCTTC
TRBJ1-4 . TRBV30 TRBD1 CAWSAPGQGREKLFF TGTGCCTGGAGTGCCCCGGGACAGGGTAGGGAAAAACTGTTTTTT
TRBJ1-2 . TRBV23-1 . CASSQSTLPTSYYGYTF TGCGCCAGCAGTCAATCGACTCTTCCAACGAGTTACTATGGCTACACCTTC
TRBJ2-5 . TRBV19 . CASSSSRGQETQYF TGTGCCAGTAGTTCCTCCCGGGGGCAAGAGACCCAGTACTTC